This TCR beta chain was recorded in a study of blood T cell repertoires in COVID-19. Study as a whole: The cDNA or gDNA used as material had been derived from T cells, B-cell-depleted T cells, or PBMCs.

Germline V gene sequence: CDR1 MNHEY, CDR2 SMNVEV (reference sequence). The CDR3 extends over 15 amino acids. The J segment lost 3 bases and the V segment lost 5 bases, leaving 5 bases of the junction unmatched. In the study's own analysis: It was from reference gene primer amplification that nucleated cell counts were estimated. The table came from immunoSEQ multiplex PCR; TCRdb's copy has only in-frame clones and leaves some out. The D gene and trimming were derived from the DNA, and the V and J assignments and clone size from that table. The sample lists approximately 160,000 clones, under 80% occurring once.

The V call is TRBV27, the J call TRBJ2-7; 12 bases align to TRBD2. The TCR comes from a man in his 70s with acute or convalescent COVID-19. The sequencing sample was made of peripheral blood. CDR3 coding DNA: TGTGCCAGCAGTATACTAGCGGGAGGTAACTACGAGCAGTACTTC. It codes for CASSILAGGNYEQYF.